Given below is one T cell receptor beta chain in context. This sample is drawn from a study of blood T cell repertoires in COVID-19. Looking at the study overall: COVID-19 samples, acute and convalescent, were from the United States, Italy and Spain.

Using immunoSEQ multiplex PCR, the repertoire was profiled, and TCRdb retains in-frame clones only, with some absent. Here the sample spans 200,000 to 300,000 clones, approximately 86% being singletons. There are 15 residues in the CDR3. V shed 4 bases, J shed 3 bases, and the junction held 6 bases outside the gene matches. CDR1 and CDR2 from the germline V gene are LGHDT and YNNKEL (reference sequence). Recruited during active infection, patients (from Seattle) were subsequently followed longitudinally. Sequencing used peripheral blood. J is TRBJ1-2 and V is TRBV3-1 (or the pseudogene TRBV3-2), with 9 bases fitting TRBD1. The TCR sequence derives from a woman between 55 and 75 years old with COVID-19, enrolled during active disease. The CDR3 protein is CASSPRDRVYYGYTF. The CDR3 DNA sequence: TGTGCCAGCAGCCCCCGGGACAGGGTTTACTATGGCTACACCTTC.